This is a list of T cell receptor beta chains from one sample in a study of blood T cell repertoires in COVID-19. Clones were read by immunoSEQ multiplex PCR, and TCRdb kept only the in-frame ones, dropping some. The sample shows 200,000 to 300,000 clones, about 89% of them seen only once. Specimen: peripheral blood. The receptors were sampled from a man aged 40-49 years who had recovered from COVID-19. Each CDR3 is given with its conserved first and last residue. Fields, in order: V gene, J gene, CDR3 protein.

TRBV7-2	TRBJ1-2	CASSRDSYYGYTF
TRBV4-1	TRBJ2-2	CASSHLQTGSGELFF
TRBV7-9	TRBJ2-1	CASSSLSGRGYNEQFF
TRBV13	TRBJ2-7	CASSLASDFYEQYF
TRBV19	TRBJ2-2	CASSVGLAYTGELFF
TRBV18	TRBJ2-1	CASSPPGLAYNEQFF
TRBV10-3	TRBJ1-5	CAISPSDTGAQPQHF
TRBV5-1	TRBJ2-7	CASSLGLAGSSDEQYF
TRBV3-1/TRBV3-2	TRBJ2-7	CASSPPRGSYEQYF
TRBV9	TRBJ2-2	CASSVGPDTGELFF
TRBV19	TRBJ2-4	CASMGTGDVGAKNIQYF
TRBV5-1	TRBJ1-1	CASSQGIDRSNTEAFF
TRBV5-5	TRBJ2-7	CASSLGHISSYEQYF
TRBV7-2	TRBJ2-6	CASSFSSSGANVLTF
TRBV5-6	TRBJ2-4	CASSEAGGMGKNIQYF
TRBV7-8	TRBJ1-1	CASSPPWGGTEAFF
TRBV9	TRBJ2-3	CASSVAPTSGRSDTQYF
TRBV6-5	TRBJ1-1	CASSHREMNTEAFF
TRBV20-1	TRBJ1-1	CSAMDNEAFF
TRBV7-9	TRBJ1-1	CASSGTVHTEAFF
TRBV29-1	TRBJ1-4	CSVARGAGEKLFF
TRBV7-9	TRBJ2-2	CASSLAQGNTGELFF
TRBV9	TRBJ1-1	CTSSATGTPNTEAFF